This TCR beta chain was profiled in a study of long-term antiretroviral therapy in people with HIV. Regarding the study as a whole: Pre-ART-expanded clones dominated the repertoire at all time points.

This CDR3 spans 16 amino acids. V dropped 4 bases and J dropped 4; count of bases not matched to a gene: 5. Germline loops: CDR1 SGHTA, CDR2 FQGNSA. Run at survey level, the immunoSEQ assay was version v3.0. Sequencing of each sample targeted 40,000-50,000 T-cell genomes. Profiling relied on immunoSEQ multiplex PCR, and the TCRdb table lists in-frame clones only, not all of them. Here the sample spans tens of thousands of clones, around 80% being singletons. Note on this clone: Its antigen is currently unknown.

This sequence was found in a man aged 45 to 65 with HIV. The material was unsorted PBMCs, obtained 0.3 years after starting antiretroviral therapy. This chain links TRBV7-2 with TRBJ2-6; the match to TRBD1 covers 9 bases. CDR3 nucleotides: TGTGCCAGCAGCTGGGGGACAGGGTCCGGGGCCAACGTCCTGACTTTC. Translated, it gives CASSWGTGSGANVLTF. The whole variable domain, remainder taken from reference TRBV7-2 and TRBJ2-6, is GAGVSQSPSNKVTEKGKDVELRCDPISGHTALYWYRQSLGQGLEFLIYFQGNSAPDKSGLPSDRFSAERTGGSVSTLTIQRTQQEDSAVYLCASSWGTGSGANVLTFGAGSRLTVL.